This T cell receptor beta chain was profiled in a study of blood T cells in healthy people across ages (dated by TCRdb to the mid-2010s). Study-wide context: Template switching captured roughly one uniquely barcoded TCR beta cDNA molecule per two T cells in model experiments. To track age-related changes in TCR beta repertoire diversity, the study relied on deep sequencing normalized with unique cDNA molecular identifiers. Donors were grouped into four age groups: young (average 16 years), middle-aged (around 39), aged (about 60) and long-lived (about 89). To avoid experimental bias, donors of different ages were spread randomly across the sequencing lanes. For two donors (one aged 18 to 29 and one aged 80 or older), the study analyzed two additional independent replicas of 1 million unique cDNA reads from the same blood draw.

The CDR3 extends over 18 residues, inclusive of both ends. Only the CDR3 region is kept as DNA, spanning 54 bases read in frame from base 1. Reading the germline V gene gives CDR1 SGHVS and CDR2 FNYEAQ. Deletion took 1 base off V and 0 bases off J, with a span of 18 bases between the germline ends. Libraries were constructed by 5' RACE. The second PCR ran for about 7 to 11 cycles and used a J-beta primer mix along with a sample-barcoded 5' primer. Each TCR beta cDNA molecule received a unique molecular identifier from a template-switch 5' adaptor carrying 12 random nucleotides. Each sample yielded at least 2.5 million CDR3-containing paired-end reads. First-strand cDNA was synthesized from all RNA with the Mint cDNA synthesis kit, primed by a TRBC-specific oligonucleotide. All cDNA was treated with uracil-DNA glycosylase and then went through a first 18-cycle PCR with the universal primers M1SS and BC2_uni_R. In the source study's methods: Each sample was normalized by randomly selecting 1 million high-quality reads, each carrying a distinct molecular identifier. Instead of being binned into consensus sequences, reads with shared molecular identifiers were discarded. MiTCR, with a Q25 quality threshold and the strictest error-elimination algorithm, was used for CDR3 identification, clonotype clustering and error correction. A nonparametric unseen species model with Euler transformation was used to estimate lower-bound total TCR beta diversity. TCRdb trimmed public reads at Q25 via fastp, called clones via MiXCR and kept in-frame beta chains. Each entry is one CDR3 protein sequence, shown with its most common DNA and genes. TCRdb's processing, not the study's, gives the V and J calls here. This sample lists some 1.8 million distinct CDR3 sequences; about 39% were detected once. The ten top clones hold roughly 23% of the sample.

Points the paper makes about the study in general: Donor CMV infection status was unknown, potentially confounding age-related changes in expanded clonotypes. Compared with the aged group, the long-lived group had more naive CD4+ T cells, fewer expanded clones and increased TCR diversity, a pattern suggesting age selection. As age increased, observed TCR beta diversity per million T cells dropped in a roughly linear way, and a significant reduction was already evident by age 40. Estimates of total diversity from one million sequenced T cells were regarded as lower bounds and underestimates. A strong correlation was found between observed TCR beta diversity and the percentage of naive T cells measured by flow cytometry. Because profiling used bulk unsorted PBMCs, naive and antigen-experienced compartments could not be compared conclusively.

A remark on this clonotype: The clone's antigen remains unknown. Because the CDR3 is missing its conserved closing phenylalanine or tryptophan, this is likely a read error.

The donors were about 40 Caucasian individuals from Russia, aged roughly 6 to 100 years, who were systemically healthy. Each donor gave about 9.7 milliliters of peripheral blood, drawn into EDTA-treated Vacutainer tubes. PBMCs were isolated by Ficoll-Paque density-gradient centrifugation, with at least 6 million obtained per sample. Total RNA, at least 6 micrograms per sample, was extracted from PBMCs with Trizol reagent. For every donor, flow cytometry on a PBMC aliquot measured the percentage of naive CD45RAhigh/CD27high T cells. This chain is built from TRBV7-6 and TRBJ1-2; the D region possibly corresponds to TRBD1 (5 bases align). The TCR sequence derives from a human donor in good health. Sequenced input: blood. This receptor has the CDR3 CASSLGSGWGVSNYGYTL. Read as DNA, the sequence is TGTGCCAGCAGCTTAGGGAGTGGCTGGGGGGTATCTAACTATGGCTACACCTTA.